One sample yielded the 16 T cell receptor beta chains listed below, sequenced in a study of blood T cell repertoires in COVID-19. Sequencing was performed with immunoSEQ multiplex PCR; in TCRdb, only in-frame clones are kept and a portion is missing. The sample records about 320,000 clones, approximately 88% being singletons. The sample was PBMCs or T cells enriched from blood (not recorded which). Source of these receptors: a man aged 25-40 years who had recovered from COVID-19.

This rearrangement joins TRBV19 to TRBJ1-1, with D tentatively TRBD1 (5 bases). The germline CDR1 and CDR2 sequences are LNHDA and SQIVND (reference sequence). CDR3 size: 12 residues. Trimming took 7 bases from V and 1 from J, leaving 7 bases between them. CDR3 amino acids: CASNQGNTEAFF. CDR3 sequence (DNA): TGTGCCAGTAACCAGGGGAACACTGAAGCTTTCTTT.

Points on this clone: Other nucleotide sequences from this sample produce the same CDR3. The chain links TRBV28 to TRBJ2-7, with D possibly being TRBD2 (6 bases). Trimming shortened V by 6 bases and J by 1 base, and 13 bases separated the two germline ends. Per the germline V gene, CDR1 is MDHEN and CDR2 is SYDVKM. The CDR3 covers 14 residues. The CDR3 is CASSLTGGSYEQYF. CDR3 in DNA: TGTGCCAGCAGCCTTACTGGGGGGTCCTACGAGCAGTACTTC.

CDR3 nucleotides: TGTGCCAGCAGCCAAGCTGCGGCCACTGAAGCTTTCTTT. Protein: CASSQAAATEAFF. The V gene is TRBV3-1 (or the pseudogene TRBV3-2), the J gene TRBJ1-1; D remains unclear. Germline values: CDR1 LGHDT, CDR2 YNNKEL (reference sequence). This CDR3 comprises 13 residues. Trimming removed 1 base at V and 4 bases at J, with 7 bases between.

The rearrangement joins TRBV6-5 to TRBJ1-2; TRBD1 agrees at 7 bases. The CDR3 spans 13 residues. V trimming: 6 bases; J trimming: 2 bases; junction bases outside the gene matches: 3. In germline, CDR1 is MNHEY, CDR2 SVGAGI. Written as DNA, the CDR3 is TGTGCCAGCAGCCGGGACAGCAACTATGGCTACACCTTC. Protein sequence: CASSRDSNYGYTF.

The chain employs TRBV9 and TRBJ2-5; 11 bases line up with TRBD1. CDR1 SGDLS and CDR2 YYNGEE come from the germline V gene. Losses at the gene ends were 2 bases for V and 5 bases for J; bases not matched to a gene: 8. The CDR3 is 16 amino acids. The DNA of the CDR3 is TGTGCCAGCAGCGTTCCCCGGACAGGGGGCAGGGAGACCCAGTACTTC. Protein sequence: CASSVPRTGGRETQYF.

Concerning this clone: The junction shows a germline mismatch at one end, possibly a read error. The gene calls are TRBV5-1 and TRBJ2-3; 11 nucleotides line up with TRBD2. Per germline, CDR1 SGHRS and CDR2 YFSETQ. This CDR3 spans 15 amino acids. As DNA, the CDR3 is TGCGCCAGCAGCTTAACTAGCGGGGGCACAGATACGCTGTATTTT. Its protein product is CASSLTSGGTDTLYF.

This clone was detected once. V is TRBV5-4 and J is TRBJ2-2; 7 bases fit TRBD1. The CDR3 loop spans 15 amino acids. V gave up 3 bases and J gave up 1 base; unmatched junction bases: 3. Germline V gene data show CDR1 as SGHNT and CDR2 as YYREEE (reference sequence). The CDR3 DNA reads TGTGCCAGCAGCTACCGGGACAGGAACACCGGGGAGCTGTTTTTT. Translating gives CASSYRDRNTGELFF. Combining the CDR3 with reference TRBV5-4 and TRBJ2-2 gives the whole variable domain ETGVTQSPTHLIKTRGQQVTLRCSSQSGHNTVSWYQQALGQGPQFIFQYYREEENGRGNFPPRFSGLQFPNYSSELNVNALELDDSALYLCASSYRDRNTGELFFGEGSRLTVL.

The V call is TRBV24-1, the J call TRBJ1-3; a weak D match, TRBD1 (6 bases). Per the germline V gene, CDR1 is KGHDR and CDR2 is SFDVKD. The V and J ends lost 12 bases and 0 bases respectively, with 17 bases between them. This CDR3 has 15 residues. The CDR3 DNA is TGTGCCCCCTGGGGGGGCCAGGACTCTGGAAACACCATATATTTT. Translating it yields CAPWGGQDSGNTIYF.

The V and J genes are TRBV5-5 and TRBJ1-1; no clear D gene. V shed 2 bases and J shed 0 bases, with 8 bases lying between them. The CDR3 sequence is 14 residues long. The germline gives CDR1 SGHKS, CDR2 YYEKEE (reference sequence). The CDR3 here is CASSLGLLNTEAFF. The CDR3 DNA follows: TGTGCCAGCAGCTTAGGACTCTTGAACACTGAAGCTTTCTTT. The complete variable domain, with remaining parts taken from reference TRBV5-5 and TRBJ1-1, reads DAGVTQSPTHLIKTRGQQVTLRCSPISGHKSVSWYQQVLGQGPQFIFQYYEKEERGRGNFPDRFSARQFPNYSSELNVNALLLGDSALYLCASSLGLLNTEAFFGQGTRLTVV.

The gene calls are TRBV9 and TRBJ2-2, with a tentative D call TRBD2 (5 bases). Looked up from germline, CDR1 is SGDLS and CDR2 is YYNGEE. The CDR3 has 15 residues. Trimming stripped 0 bases from V and 4 bases from J, with 10 bases between. CDR3 loop: CASSVAGNPTGELFF. The CDR3 coding sequence is TGTGCCAGCAGCGTAGCGGGGAATCCCACCGGGGAGCTGTTTTTT.

This clone appeared a few times. The rearrangement joins TRBV2 to TRBJ2-7, with D possibly being TRBD2 (5 bases). CDR1 is SNHLY, CDR2 FYNNEI, per germline. V dropped 7 bases and J dropped 3 bases, with 16 bases sitting between them. The CDR3 covers 14 residues. CDR3 in amino acids: CASIGVGLIYEQYF. In DNA, the CDR3 is TGTGCCAGCATAGGCGTAGGACTGATCTACGAGCAGTACTTC. Drawing the rest from reference TRBV2 and TRBJ2-7, the complete variable domain is EPEVTQTPSHQVTQMGQEVILRCVPISNHLYFYWYRQILGQKVEFLVSFYNNEISEKSEIFDDQFSVERPDGSNFTLKIRSTKLEDSAMYFCASIGVGLIYEQYFGPGTRLTVT.

The chain has TRBV7-8 and TRBJ2-7, with 9 bases fitting TRBD1. Per the germline V gene, CDR1 is SGHVS and CDR2 is FQNEAQ. This CDR3 is built from 14 residues. V was clipped by 1 base and J by 7 bases; unmatched bases: 5. For the CDR3, the DNA is TGTGCCAGCAGCTTAGAAGGGACAGGGTGGGAGCAGTACTTC. Amino acid sequence: CASSLEGTGWEQYF.

This chain links TRBV24-1 with TRBJ2-7, with TRBD1 as a possible D gene (5 bases). Trimming removed 6 bases from V and 1 base from J, with 9 bases in between. Germline CDR1 is KGHDR and CDR2 is SFDVKD. This CDR3 has 13 amino acids. The CDR3 DNA reads as TGTGCCACCAGTAATTCAGGGTCCTACGAGCAGTACTTC. Amino acid sequence: CATSNSGSYEQYF.

This clone came up once. The chain uses TRBV12-2 and TRBJ1-1. TRBV12-2 is reported as a pseudogene. The CDR3 consists of 11 residues. CDR3 bases: TGTGCAAGTCGCTTACCCCTTGAAGCTTTCTTT. Amino acid sequence: CASRLPLEAFF.

Concerning this clone itself: Given a far larger clone just one base away, this is likely a sequencing read error. The chain uses TRBV27 and TRBJ2-3, with TRBD2 matching 12 bases. The CDR3 is 15 amino acids. J lost 1 base, V lost 6 bases, and 2 bases had no gene match. In germline, CDR1 is MNHEY, CDR2 SMNVEV (reference sequence). CDR3 residues: CASSRLAGGTDTQYF. The CDR3, as DNA: TGTGCCAGCAGCCGACTAGCGGGGGGCACAGATACGCAGTATTTT.

Only one count was recorded for this clone. The chain employs TRBV24-1 and TRBJ1-5, with 10 bases lining up with TRBD1. CDR1 KGHDR and CDR2 SFDVKD come from the germline V gene. Trimming removed 6 bases from V and 6 bases from J; junction bases left unmatched: 10. The CDR3 is 16 amino acids. Written as DNA, the CDR3 is TGTGCCACCAGTCCTCGGGACAGGGGAACGGGTCAGCCCCAGCATTTT. It codes for CATSPRDRGTGQPQHF.